Below are 11 T cell receptor beta chains sequenced from a single sample in a study of T cell repertoires in cytomegalovirus infection. TCRdb redid the calling of the reads with MiXCR, one entry per CDR3 protein. Of approximately 910,000 distinct CDR3 sequences listed, roughly 30% are singletons. For these receptors, no antigen is known. Sample: cultured CD8+ T cells from PBMCs, taken from culture after CMV antigen stimulation. The source of these receptors is a human donor in good health (CMV status not recorded). Some clones in this sample may be carry-over from other donors' samples.

This clonotype was counted ten times or more. The chain links TRBV7-6 to TRBJ1-5; D is undetermined. V was clipped by 1 base and J by 11 bases, with 12 bases between them. CDR1 is SGHVS and CDR2 is FNYEAQ in the germline V gene. The CDR3 contains 13 residues. The DNA of the CDR3 is TGTGCCAGCAGCTTAGGACGGAATGGGGCCCAGCATTTT. Translating it yields CASSLGRNGAQHF.

V usage is TRBV4-1 and J usage is TRBJ1-1, with 7 bases lining up with TRBD1. The J segment lost 3 bases and the V segment lost 1 base, leaving 2 bases of the junction unmatched. Germline V lookup: CDR1 MGHRA, CDR2 YSYEKL. CDR3 length: 14 amino acids. The CDR3 is CASSQGRGHTEAFF. The CDR3 DNA reads TGCGCCAGCAGCCAAGGAAGGGGGCACACTGAAGCTTTCTTT.

The rearrangement joins TRBV12-3 or TRBV12-4 to TRBJ1-5; no clear D gene. The CDR3 totals 13 residues. Trimming shortened V by 2 bases and J by 8 bases, and 10 bases separated the two germline ends. The CDR3 spells CASSLFSLEPQHF. The CDR3 DNA follows: TGTGCCAGCAGTTTATTTAGCCTGGAGCCCCAGCATTTT.

This clonotype turned up a few times. V is TRBV13 and J is TRBJ2-2, with TRBD2 identical over 10 bases. The CDR3 consists of 15 residues. CDR1 is PRHDT and CDR2 is FYEKMQ in the germline V gene (reference sequence). Losses at the gene ends were 1 base for V and 6 bases for J; bases not matched to a gene: 2. In DNA, the CDR3 is TGTGCCAGCAGCTTAGACGGACTAGCGGCCGGGGAGCTGTTTTTT. It translates to CASSLDGLAAGELFF.

This sequence joins TRBV9 and TRBJ2-3; tentatively, D is TRBD2 (6 bases). Trimming stripped 0 bases from V and 4 bases from J, with 12 bases between. CDR3 length: 15 residues. Germline V gene sequence: CDR1 SGDLS, CDR2 YYNGEE. CDR3 region: CASSVEGLRADTQYF. CDR3 nucleotide sequence: TGTGCCAGCAGCGTAGAAGGACTAAGGGCAGATACGCAGTATTTT.

This rearrangement joins TRBV6-5 to TRBJ1-5; D is unclear. This CDR3 contains 13 residues. Trimming removed 8 bases at V and 3 bases at J, with 11 bases between. Germline assignment: CDR1 MNHEY and CDR2 SVGAGI. This CDR3 is CASFEGYNQPQHF. The DNA of the CDR3 is TGTGCCAGCTTTGAAGGTTACAATCAGCCCCAGCATTTT.

The chain combines TRBV10-3 with TRBJ1-1; TRBD1 matches 7 bases. Per the germline V gene, CDR1 is ENHRY and CDR2 is SYGVKD. The CDR3 has 11 residues. After removal of 8 bases from V and 10 bases from J, the junction contained 7 bases not matched to a gene. CDR3 sequence (DNA): TGTGCCATCCGATGGAACAGGGGAGCTTTCTTT. It is translated as CAIRWNRGAFF.

The chain recombines TRBV19 with TRBJ1-4, with D perhaps TRBD1 (5 bases). There are 15 residues in the CDR3. Germline CDR1 and CDR2: LNHDA and SQIVND (reference sequence). The V end was cut by 3 bases, the J end by 6 bases, with 14 bases between. The CDR3: CASSIPRGTDEKLFF. The CDR3 nucleotides read TGTGCCAGTAGTATCCCCCGGGGGACGGATGAAAAACTGTTTTTT.

In this sample, this clonotype turned up many times. V is TRBV7-2 and J is TRBJ2-1; no clear D. The CDR3 is 12 amino acids. The germline V and J ends were trimmed by 2 bases and 6 bases, with 5 bases remaining between them. In germline, CDR1 is SGHTA, CDR2 FQGNSA. CDR3 amino acids: CASSLKANEQFF. The CDR3 bases are TGTGCCAGCAGCTTAAAGGCCAATGAGCAGTTCTTC.

This clonotype has a single count. This chain uses TRBV12-3 or TRBV12-4 with TRBJ2-3; tentatively, D is TRBD1 (6 bases). Trimming took 8 bases from V and 1 from J, leaving 19 bases between them. This CDR3 comprises 16 residues. The CDR3 DNA reads as TGTGCCAGCGGACGGGCGGGCAGGGGAGGCACAGATACGCAGTATTTT. It translates to CASGRAGRGGTDTQYF.

This clonotype was picked up many times. This chain joins TRBV6-5 and TRBJ2-3, with D unresolved. CDR3 size: 17 residues. Germline-derived CDR1 and CDR2 are MNHEY and SVGAGI. The V end was cut by 0 bases, the J end by 0 bases, with 13 bases between. CDR3 nucleotides: TGTGCCAGCAGTTACTCGATGGCAGGCCCTAGCACAGATACGCAGTATTTT. This translates into CASSYSMAGPSTDTQYF.